Following are 32 T cell receptor beta chains from one sample sequenced in a study of graft-versus-host responses after intestinal transplantation (dated by TCRdb to the early 2020s). Taken with the paper, the label for time point translates to: cells obtained before transplantation from donor or recipient. Antigens for these TCRs are unknown. Receptor libraries were prepared by the immunoSEQ multiplex PCR assay. Imported from immuneACCESS, the table was reduced by TCRdb to in-frame sequences with V and J called. These copies leave out some clones; in studies compared against another copy, an unresolved V gene accounts for under half, and the cause of the remainder is not known. The table for this sample lists 65,000 to 85,000 clones; about nine tenths of them were counted only once. Roughly 8% of the sample is held by the ten biggest clonotypes. Sequenced here: unstimulated CD8+ T cells sorted from spleen or lymph node cells, sampled before transplant. All receptors come from a human donor who was the organ donor for an intestinal transplant.

The chain has TRBV7-2 and TRBJ2-5; D call uncertain. V shed 1 base and J shed 4 bases, with 7 bases lying between them. CDR3 length: 13 amino acids. Per the germline V gene, CDR1 is SGHTA and CDR2 is FQGNSA. Here the CDR3 DNA reads TGTGCCAGCAGCTTAGAGAGAGGAGAGACCCAGTACTTC. Amino acid sequence: CASSLERGETQYF.

This clone was recorded only once. This chain connects TRBV4-3 to TRBJ1-5; weak D call: TRBD1 (6 bases). V was shortened by 3 bases and J by 3 bases, with 12 bases between the two germline ends. Looked up from germline, CDR1 is LGHNA and CDR2 is YSLEER. The CDR3 consists of 15 residues. The CDR3 sequence: CASSHESGANQPQHF. The CDR3 DNA reads as TGCGCCAGCAGCCACGAATCAGGGGCCAATCAGCCCCAGCATTTT.

This rearrangement joins TRBV15 to TRBJ1-5; 7 bases agree with TRBD1. Trimming removed 1 base from V and 0 bases from J; junction bases left unmatched: 6. The V gene's germline CDR1 is LNHNV and CDR2 YYDKDF (reference sequence). The CDR3 is made up of 17 amino acids. In nucleotides, the CDR3 is TGTGCCACCAGCAGAGGAGAGGACAGGCGTAGCAATCAGCCCCAGCATTTT. This gives the protein CATSRGEDRRSNQPQHF.

This sequence joins TRBV4-1 and TRBJ2-1, with D unclear. This CDR3 is 12 amino acids long. V was trimmed by 1 base and J by 7 bases, leaving 5 bases between them. The V gene's germline CDR1 is MGHRA and CDR2 YSYEKL. For the CDR3, the DNA is TGCGCCAGCAGCCAAGCGAGAAATGAGCAGTTCTTC. Amino acids: CASSQARNEQFF.

This clone has just a few counts. The CDR3, as DNA: TGTGCCACCAGCAGGGTCGGGGAGGGGCAAGAGACCCAGTACTTC. It encodes CATSRVGEGQETQYF. The chain has TRBV15 and TRBJ2-5; 7 bases align to TRBD2. The CDR3 sequence is 15 residues long. With V trimmed by 3 bases and J by 2 bases, 6 bases remained unmatched. Per germline, CDR1 LNHNV and CDR2 YYDKDF (reference sequence).

The chain uses TRBV28 and TRBJ2-5; D perhaps matches TRBD2 (6 bases). The germline V gene encodes CDR1 MDHEN and CDR2 SYDVKM. This CDR3 has 13 residues. The V gene lost 5 bases and the J gene lost 3 bases, with 10 bases spanning the gap. The CDR3 loop is CASSPRLEETQYF. In nucleotides, the CDR3 is TGTGCCAGCAGTCCCCGACTAGAAGAGACCCAGTACTTC.

The chain uses TRBV7-2 and TRBJ1-4, with 8 positions matching TRBD1. The CDR3 consists of 13 residues. Germline lookup yields CDR1 SGHTA and CDR2 FQGNSA. Trimming cost V 6 bases and J 8 bases; bases outside gene matches: 5. The CDR3 loop is CASRTGGGEKLFF. CDR3 DNA sequence: TGTGCCAGCAGAACAGGGGGAGGGGAAAAACTGTTTTTT. Based on the CDR3 plus reference TRBV7-2 and TRBJ1-4, the full variable domain is GAGVSQSPSNKVTEKGKDVELRCDPISGHTALYWYRQSLGQGLEFLIYFQGNSAPDKSGLPSDRFSAERTGGSVSTLTIQRTQQEDSAVYLCASRTGGGEKLFFGSGTQLSVL.

DNA of the CDR3: TGCAGCGTTTGTGGGGGACAGGCGATAGCCTACGAGCAGTACTTC. Protein sequence: CSVCGGQAIAYEQYF. The chain couples TRBV29-1 to TRBJ2-7; 8 bases map to TRBD1. The CDR3 is 15 amino acids. The ends lost 5 bases at V and 2 bases at J; junction bases unmatched: 11. Germline CDR1 is SQVTM and CDR2 is ANQGSEA.

The chain joins TRBV23-1 to TRBJ1-1; 7 bases align to TRBD1. TRBV23-1 is known as an ORF, though its function is uncertain. This CDR3 contains 15 residues. V lost 8 bases to trimming and J lost 1 base; unmatched junction nucleotides: 10. The CDR3 spells CASCLGGTENTEAFF. The CDR3 DNA is TGCGCCAGCTGCCTAGGGGGCACCGAGAACACTGAAGCTTTCTTT.

V is TRBV6-1 and J is TRBJ1-2; D not certain. The CDR3 has 13 amino acids. Germline V gene data show CDR1 as MNHNS and CDR2 as SASEGT. V gave up 1 base and J gave up 5 bases, with 8 bases separating them. The CDR3 DNA reads TGTGCCAGCAGTGAAGGCGGGTTGTATGGCTACACCTTC. Its translation: CASSEGGLYGYTF.

The chain recombines TRBV4-1 with TRBJ2-1; the D call may be TRBD1 or TRBD2 (6 bases each). The V gene lost 5 bases and the J gene lost 2 bases, with 16 bases spanning the gap. The CDR3 has 16 amino acids. From germline, CDR1 is MGHRA and CDR2 YSYEKL. CDR3 residues: CASSYQPGAAYNEQFF. The CDR3, as DNA: TGCGCCAGCAGCTACCAACCGGGGGCCGCCTACAATGAGCAGTTCTTC.

The CDR3 coding sequence is TGTGCCAGCAGCGTAAACCGAGGACAGGACCGCACCGGGGAGCTGTTTTTT. Translated, it gives CASSVNRGQDRTGELFF. This chain connects TRBV9 to TRBJ2-2; 7 bases map to TRBD1. Germline V lookup: CDR1 SGDLS, CDR2 YYNGEE. This CDR3 region has 17 residues. The V gene end was trimmed by 1 base and the J gene end by 4 bases; junction bases not matched to a gene: 10.

This chain connects TRBV11-2 to TRBJ2-7; a possible D gene is TRBD2 (5 bases). The CDR3 is 14 residues long. CDR1 and CDR2 from the germline V gene are SGHAT and FQNNGV. Trimming pared 2 bases from V and 5 bases from J, leaving 13 bases between. The CDR3 spells CASSLSPGSDEQYF. Here the CDR3 DNA reads TGTGCCAGCAGCTTATCCCCGGGGAGCGACGAGCAGTACTTC.

The chain recombines TRBV18 with TRBJ2-7; D may correspond to TRBD1 or TRBD2 (6 bases each). CDR1 is KGHSH, CDR2 LQKENI, per germline. This CDR3 region has 15 residues. The ends were cut back, 1 base at V and 4 bases at J, with 14 bases in the middle. CDR3 sequence (DNA): TGTGCCAGCTCACCACAACTATCGGGGGCTTACGAGCAGTACTTC. Translating it yields CASSPQLSGAYEQYF.

The chain employs TRBV6-1 and TRBJ2-5; tentatively, D is TRBD2 (5 bases). Between the trimmed V and J ends, which lost 4 bases and 5 bases, there was a span of 26 bases. Germline V CDR1 and CDR2: MNHNS, SASEGT. The CDR3 extends over 18 amino acids. DNA for the CDR3: TGTGCCAGCAGTGCGGTATGGAGAGGGCTCACCATGGGTGAGACCCAGTACTTC. Amino acid sequence: CASSAVWRGLTMGETQYF.

This rearrangement joins TRBV10-2 to TRBJ2-2; TRBD2 matches at 10 bases. CDR1 is WSHSY, CDR2 SAAADI, per germline. The CDR3 has 16 amino acids. V was pared by 3 bases and J by 3 bases, with 4 bases of the junction left unmatched. DNA of the CDR3: TGCGCCAGCAGTGACTCTAGCGGGAGCTACACCGGGGAGCTGTTTTTT. Residues: CASSDSSGSYTGELFF.

V gene TRBV30 combines with J gene TRBJ1-1; TRBD1 is a possible D gene (6 bases). Germline CDR1 is GTSNPN and CDR2 is SVGIG (reference sequence). Between the trimmed V and J ends, which lost 5 bases and 6 bases, there was a span of 10 bases. CDR3 length equals 11 residues. This chain's CDR3 is CAWDRLSEAFF. In nucleotides, the CDR3 is TGTGCCTGGGACAGGCTCTCTGAAGCTTTCTTT.

This clone was seen just once. V usage is TRBV28 and J usage is TRBJ1-1; D gene ambiguous. Germline values: CDR1 MDHEN, CDR2 SYDVKM. This CDR3 region has 13 residues. V lost 6 bases and J lost 1, with 9 bases in between. In DNA form, the CDR3 reads TGTGCCAGCAGCATCGGACGGAACACTGAAGCTTTCTTT. It yields the protein CASSIGRNTEAFF.

The chain couples TRBV30 to TRBJ1-1; D uncertain. Germline V gene lookup returns CDR1 GTSNPN and CDR2 SVGIG (reference sequence). The V end lost 0 bases, the J end lost 0 bases, and 23 bases lay between the germline ends. This CDR3 contains 19 residues. CDR3 sequence reads: CAWSVGGGTDWLLNTEAFF. CDR3 sequence (DNA): TGTGCCTGGAGTGTAGGAGGTGGAACAGATTGGCTACTGAACACTGAAGCTTTCTTT.

The rearrangement uses TRBV6-4 and TRBJ2-2, with TRBD2 matching 8 bases. The CDR3 has 18 amino acids. Looked up from germline, CDR1 is MRHNA and CDR2 is SNTAGT. The ends lost 0 bases at V and 2 bases at J; junction bases unmatched: 8. The chain's CDR3 is CASSDSIGGGFNTGELFF. Here the CDR3 DNA reads TGTGCCAGCAGTGACTCGATAGGCGGGGGGTTTAACACCGGGGAGCTGTTTTTT.

V gene TRBV5-1 combines with J gene TRBJ2-3; 7 bases fit TRBD2. The CDR3 runs to 18 residues. V shed 4 bases and J 0 bases; nucleotides not matched to a gene: 14. Germline values: CDR1 SGHRS, CDR2 YFSETQ. CDR3 DNA: TGCGCCAGCAGCGGGGGGGTGAGTGGTTCAACTAGCACAGATACGCAGTATTTT. This codes for CASSGGVSGSTSTDTQYF.

The chain uses TRBV7-9 and TRBJ2-2; the D gene is possibly TRBD1 (5 bases). CDR3 length: 17 amino acids. V lost 2 bases, J lost 4 bases, and 17 bases lay in between. Germline V gene data show CDR1 as SEHNR and CDR2 as FQNEAQ (reference sequence). This CDR3 is CASSLTGSGLRTGELFF. The CDR3, as DNA: TGTGCCAGCAGCTTAACAGGTTCGGGTCTCCGCACCGGGGAGCTGTTTTTT. Together with reference TRBV7-9 and TRBJ2-2, the CDR3 gives the full variable domain: DTGVSQNPRHKITKRGQNVTFRCDPISEHNRLYWYRQTLGQGPEFLTYFQNEAQLEKSRLLSDRFSAERPKGSFSTLEIQRTEQGDSAMYLCASSLTGSGLRTGELFFGEGSRLTVL.

The V call is TRBV7-9, the J call TRBJ2-5; unclear D gene. Per germline, CDR1 SEHNR and CDR2 FQNEAQ (reference sequence). The CDR3 length is 13 residues. The V end was cut by 4 bases, the J end by 7 bases, with 13 bases between. The CDR3 protein is CASSSTHSLTQYF. CDR3 nucleotide sequence: TGTGCCAGCAGCTCTACCCACTCGCTGACCCAGTACTTC.

V is TRBV5-4 and J is TRBJ2-6; D not certain. This CDR3 comprises 15 residues. V dropped 3 bases and J dropped 0 bases, with 7 bases sitting between them. From germline, CDR1 is SGHNT and CDR2 YYREEE (reference sequence). The CDR3, as DNA: TGTGCCAGCAGCTGGGCATACTCTGGGGCCAACGTCCTGACTTTC. This sequence encodes CASSWAYSGANVLTF.

The gene calls are TRBV10-2 and TRBJ1-1; unclear D gene. Per germline, CDR1 WSHSY and CDR2 SAAADI. CDR3 length: 13 residues. V was pared by 4 bases and J by 3 bases, with 9 bases between. The CDR3 is CASSGGWDTEAFF. CDR3 bases: TGCGCCAGCAGTGGGGGTTGGGACACTGAAGCTTTCTTT.

The rearrangement uses TRBV20-1 and TRBJ1-1; no clear D gene. This CDR3 is built from 11 residues. From germline, CDR1 is DFQATT and CDR2 SNEGSKA (reference sequence). Trimming removed 7 bases from V and 12 bases from J, with 18 bases in between. CDR3: CSVPVGGLPFF. CDR3 nucleotide sequence: TGCAGTGTTCCCGTGGGTGGATTACCTTTCTTT.

The chain employs TRBV19 and TRBJ2-5; 10 bases are a match to TRBD2. The germline CDR1 and CDR2 sequences are LNHDA and SQIVND (reference sequence). The CDR3 covers 15 residues. With V trimmed by 4 bases and J by 0 bases, 2 bases remained unmatched. CDR3 coding DNA: TGTGCCAGTAGTACAGCGGGAGGGTACCAAGAGACCCAGTACTTC. This sequence encodes CASSTAGGYQETQYF.

V is TRBV28 and J is TRBJ2-1; perhaps D is TRBD1 or TRBD2 (7 bases each). The CDR3 totals 19 residues. Germline V gene data show CDR1 as MDHEN and CDR2 as SYDVKM. V gave up 1 base and J gave up 7 bases, with 26 bases separating them. DNA of the CDR3: TGTGCCAGCAGTTTATTTGGGGGGGTAGAGGGGGCCCCCCATAATGAGCAGTTCTTC. It translates to CASSLFGGVEGAPHNEQFF.

Here the CDR3 DNA reads TGTGCCAGCATTTATAGCGGGGGTGGTTATGAGCAGTTCTTC. This translates into CASIYSGGGYEQFF. The genes are TRBV6-1 and TRBJ2-1, with TRBD2 matching 9 bases. With 7 bases clipped from V and 8 bases from J, the junction kept 9 bases outside the gene matches. The germline V gene encodes CDR1 MNHNS and CDR2 SASEGT. This CDR3 has 14 residues.

The genes are TRBV19 and TRBJ1-1; weak D call: TRBD1 (5 bases). The length of the CDR3 is 14 residues. The germline V gene encodes CDR1 LNHDA and CDR2 SQIVND (reference sequence). With 11 bases removed from V and 1 base from J, the gap between germline ends came to 17 bases. The CDR3 nucleotides read TGTGCCGGAGGGACCGAAGGGGAGAACACTGAAGCTTTCTTT. It encodes CAGGTEGENTEAFF.

This clone appeared a single time. The chain carries TRBV25-1 and TRBJ2-5, with D tentatively TRBD1 or TRBD2 (5 bases each). Between the trimmed V and J ends, which lost 0 bases and 7 bases, there was a span of 21 bases. This CDR3 has 17 residues. Germline CDR1 reads MGHDK; CDR2 reads SYGVNS. The CDR3 bases are TGTGCCAGCAGTGAATATTTTGTGAAACAGGATGGGGGGACCCAGTACTTC. It translates to CASSEYFVKQDGGTQYF.

The chain is built from TRBV5-1 and TRBJ2-7, with D perhaps assigned TRBD1 or TRBD2 (5 bases each). V lost 3 bases, J lost 5 bases, and 9 bases lay in between. This CDR3 spans 12 amino acids. CDR1 and CDR2 from the germline V gene are SGHRS and YFSETQ. CDR3 loop: CASSSGPNEQYF. CDR3 bases: TGCGCCAGCAGCTCGGGGCCAAACGAGCAGTACTTC. The full variable domain, with the rest looked up from reference TRBV5-1 and TRBJ2-7, is KAGVTQTPRYLIKTRGQQVTLSCSPISGHRSVSWYQQTPGQGLQFLFEYFSETQRNKGNFPGRFSGRQFSNSRSEMNVSTLELGDSALYLCASSSGPNEQYFGPGTRLTVT.